These 9 T cell receptor beta chains came from one sample sequenced in a study of blood T cells in healthy people across ages. It was with a sample-barcoded 5' primer and a J-beta primer mix that a second PCR of roughly 7 to 12 cycles was run. Using its own MiXCR run on the 5' RACE reads, TCRdb lists one record per CDR3 protein. The sample consists of roughly 680,000 distinct CDR3 sequences, over 40% of them appearing once. Source material: blood. Receptors originate from a woman of 80 years or more in good health.

This clonotype was seen many times. This sequence joins TRBV12-3 or TRBV12-4 and TRBJ2-5; 7 bases are a match to TRBD1. The CDR3 contains 13 residues. Germline trimming cut 7 bases from V and 5 bases from J; bases unmatched to any gene: 7. This CDR3 reads CASTSGGWETQYF. The CDR3 DNA reads as TGTGCCAGCACGTCAGGGGGTTGGGAGACCCAGTACTTC.

As concerns this clonotype: The germline gene is not matched at one end of the junction; a read error may be the cause. The chain couples TRBV6-6 to TRBJ2-3, with 12 positions matching TRBD2. This CDR3 comprises 12 residues. The germline gives CDR1 MNHNY, CDR2 SVGAGI (reference sequence). CDR3 in DNA: TGTGTCAGCAGTTTTCTAGCGGGGGGGCTGTATTTT. It yields the protein CVSSFLAGGLYF.

This chain uses TRBV20-1 with TRBJ2-7, with a tentative D call TRBD2 (7 bases). CDR3 length: 13 amino acids. Trimming removed 4 bases at V and 1 base at J, with 11 bases between. Per germline, CDR1 DFQATT and CDR2 SNEGSKA (reference sequence). CDR3: CSAMRGQSYEQYF. The CDR3 DNA follows: TGCAGTGCTATGCGGGGGCAGTCCTACGAGCAGTACTTC.

With regard to this clonotype: This may come from a read error, since a much larger clone is one base off. CDR3 nucleotides: TGTGCCACCAGTGAAGCGGGACTAGCGGGAGGGTCGAATCTCAATGAGCAGTTCTTC. This encodes CATSEAGLAGGSNLNEQFF. The chain has TRBV24-1 and TRBJ2-1; 16 bases align to TRBD2. V was pared by 4 bases and J by 6 bases, with 11 bases of the junction left unmatched. The V gene's germline CDR1 is KGHDR and CDR2 SFDVKD. The CDR3 spans 19 residues.

This clonotype was seen just once. This chain links TRBV12-3 or TRBV12-4 with TRBJ1-4; 7 bases line up with TRBD1. This CDR3 spans 12 amino acids. Trimming at V came to 6 bases and at J to 8 bases, leaving 3 bases not matched to a gene. The CDR3 DNA is TGTGCCAGCAGACGGGACAGCGAAAAACTGTTTTTT. Amino acid sequence: CASRRDSEKLFF.

This clonotype has more than one count but fewer than ten. The rearrangement uses TRBV20-1 and TRBJ2-7; 7 bases match TRBD2. Trimming took 6 bases from V and 0 from J; bases not matched to a gene: 8. The CDR3 length is 14 residues. Germline V gene lookup returns CDR1 DFQATT and CDR2 SNEGSKA (reference sequence). CDR3 region: CSAAPSGFSYEQYF. As DNA, the CDR3 is TGCAGTGCCGCCCCTAGCGGTTTCTCCTACGAGCAGTACTTC.

This chain links TRBV6-1 with TRBJ2-1, with D possibly being TRBD2 (6 bases). The CDR3 covers 17 residues. V lost 6 bases and J 8 bases, leaving 26 bases between the germline ends. Germline-derived CDR1 and CDR2 are MNHNS and SASEGT. CDR3 nucleotide sequence: TGTGCCAGCAGCGGTGACCCCCTTCCTACTAGCTTTGATGAGCAGTTCTTC. This translates into CASSGDPLPTSFDEQFF.

This rearrangement joins TRBV27 to TRBJ2-3; 11 bases agree with TRBD2. Germline trimming cut 1 base from V and 5 bases from J; bases unmatched to any gene: 8. The CDR3 extends over 17 amino acids. Germline V gene lookup returns CDR1 MNHEY and CDR2 SMNVEV (reference sequence). The CDR3 reads CASSLLPSGGRRDTQYF. The CDR3 coding sequence is TGTGCCAGCAGTTTATTGCCTAGCGGGGGGCGTAGAGATACGCAGTATTTT.

The rearrangement joins TRBV5-1 to TRBJ2-1, with D uncertain. Germline assignment: CDR1 SGHRS and CDR2 YFSETQ. The CDR3 sequence is 16 residues long. Trimming shortened V by 4 bases and J by 5 bases, and 19 bases separated the two germline ends. Written as DNA, the CDR3 is TGCGCCAGCAGCCACGGGCGCAGGCGAGATCACAATGAGCAGTTCTTC. It codes for CASSHGRRRDHNEQFF.